This T cell receptor beta chain was captured by sequencing in a study of cytomegalovirus exposure and HLA in healthy donors. Study-wide results and caveats: Later, an analysis showed that TCR beta chains associated with HLA were more clonally expanded than others that were equally common. Relative to the approximately 670-donor mean, N-insertions were reportedly fewer in an Asian-associated ancestry cluster in a later analysis. At a 0.05 false discovery rate, a later analysis found approximately 17,000 TCR beta sequences to be associated with HLA alleles.

The CDR3 loop spans 16 amino acids. Germline V lookup: CDR1 SGHRS, CDR2 YFSETQ. The junction had 5 bases not matched to a gene; V was cut back by 0 bases and J by 0 bases. Remarks on this clone: The antigen is not known.

PCR was performed using 60 Vbeta and 13 Jbeta primers. Data came from immunoSEQ multiplex PCR; TCRdb stores just in-frame clones and leaves some out. The sample table includes tens of thousands of clones. This receptor was obtained from a male donor in good health and CMV-seronegative. Input material: PBMCs. This chain connects TRBV5-1 to TRBJ1-1, with TRBD1 identical over 7 bases. CDR3 sequence reads: CASSLGAGGMNTEAFF. The CDR3 bases are TGCGCCAGCAGCTTGGGGGCAGGGGGGATGAACACTGAAGCTTTCTTT.